Presented here are 8 T cell receptor beta chains from one specimen sequenced in a study of response to subunit inactivated influenza vaccine. TCRdb itself ran the RT-PCR reads through MiXCR, one entry per CDR3 protein. This sample has around 180,000 distinct CDR3 sequences, with around a tenth found just once. The input for sequencing was non-naive T cells sorted from PBMCs, taken on the day of vaccination. These receptor sequences come from a man aged 50-60 years who received an inactivated influenza vaccine.

Concerning this clonotype itself: A much larger clone sits a single nucleotide away, making a read error possible. The chain combines TRBV7-8 with TRBJ2-1; D is possibly TRBD1 (6 bases). The length of the CDR3 is 14 residues. The germline V gene has CDR1 SGHVS and CDR2 FQNEAQ. In DNA, the CDR3 is TGTGCCAGCAGCCCGAGACAGGCTTCCAATGATCAGTTCTTC. Translating gives CASSPRQASNDQFF.

This clonotype has a count of ten or more. The rearrangement uses TRBV7-3 and TRBJ2-3; D call uncertain. The germline CDR1 and CDR2 sequences are SGHTA and FQGTGA. The CDR3 spans 15 residues. V shed 5 bases and J shed 0 bases, with 12 bases lying between them. The CDR3 loop is CASSPFTTSTDTQYF. The CDR3 bases are TGTGCCAGCAGCCCCTTTACCACTAGCACAGATACGCAGTATTTT.

At least ten counts were recorded for this clonotype. The chain couples TRBV7-2 to TRBJ1-1, with no clear D. Trimming removed 2 bases from V and 0 bases from J, with 7 bases in between. The germline V gene has CDR1 SGHTA and CDR2 FQGNSA. The CDR3 covers 14 residues. CDR3 region: CASSLMGLNTEAFF. The CDR3, as DNA: TGTGCCAGCAGCTTAATGGGTCTGAACACTGAAGCTTTCTTT.

J is TRBJ2-3 and V is TRBV10-3; 7 bases line up with TRBD2. Germline V gene lookup returns CDR1 ENHRY and CDR2 SYGVKD. The CDR3 runs to 14 residues. With 10 bases clipped from V and 2 bases from J, the junction kept 9 bases outside the gene matches. In nucleotides, the CDR3 is TGTGCCACTGGCCCGGGACTAAACACAGATACGCAGTATTTT. As protein: CATGPGLNTDTQYF.

This clonotype was detected many times. V and J are TRBV5-6 and TRBJ1-5; 7 bases fit TRBD1. This CDR3 has 14 residues. The germline V gene has CDR1 SGHDT and CDR2 YYEEEE. Unmatched junction bases numbered 2, after V lost 4 bases and J lost 1 base. The CDR3: CASSIQGSNQPQHF. The CDR3 bases are TGTGCCAGCAGCATACAGGGGAGCAATCAGCCCCAGCATTTT. The full variable domain, in which reference TRBV5-6 and TRBJ1-5 provide the parts outside the CDR3, is DAGVTQSPTHLIKTRGQQVTLRCSPKSGHDTVSWYQQALGQGPQFIFQYYEEEERQRGNFPDRFSGHQFPNYSSELNVNALLLGDSALYLCASSIQGSNQPQHFGDGTRLSIL.

This clonotype was recorded a few times. The chain couples TRBV7-2 to TRBJ2-3; D gene ambiguous. CDR3 size: 16 residues. Germline V CDR1 and CDR2: SGHTA, FQGNSA. The V gene lost 4 bases and the J gene lost 2 bases, with 16 bases spanning the gap. The CDR3 reads CASSYTSLPPTDTQYF. The CDR3, as DNA: TGTGCCAGCAGCTACACGTCTCTCCCCCCCACAGATACGCAGTATTTT.

This clonotype was picked up many times. DNA for the CDR3: TGTGCCAGCAGTCCGACCACTAGCGGGGGCGAGACCCAGTACTTC. Translating gives CASSPTTSGGETQYF. The chain uses TRBV12-3 or TRBV12-4 and TRBJ2-5, with 11 nucleotides matching TRBD2. The CDR3 is made up of 15 amino acids. V was pared by 5 bases and J by 5 bases, with 7 bases of the junction left unmatched.

As for this clonotype: With a much larger clone just one base away, this may be a read error. The chain couples TRBV2 to TRBJ2-1; D call uncertain. Germline V gene data show CDR1 as SNHLY and CDR2 as FYNNEI. CDR3 length: 10 amino acids. The CDR3 coding sequence is TGTGCCAACAGTTACAATGAGCAGTTCTTC. Translation gives CANSYNEQFF.